This T cell receptor beta chain came from a study of tumor and adjacent non-tumor tissue in lung cancer. Germline lookup yields CDR1 DFQATT and CDR2 SNEGSKA (reference sequence). The length of the CDR3 is 13 residues. TCRbeta libraries were built with three rounds of nested PCR, modified from ARM-PCR. TCRdb re-derived calls from the multiplex PCR reads in MiXCR, one entry per CDR3 protein. The sample has roughly 120,000 distinct CDR3 sequences; nearly 85% are singletons. No cell sorting was done before RNA was extracted from the tissue. For this clonotype: Relative to the germline gene, one junction end is altered; a read error may explain this.

The chain has TRBV20-1 and TRBJ2-4; tentative D call: TRBD1 (6 bases). Sequences were obtained from lung tumor tissue. The TCR sequence derives from a man in his sixties or seventies with non-small cell lung cancer. The DNA of the CDR3 is TGCAGTGCCCCCTTTCCAGGGACAAACAATCAGTACTTC. Translation gives CSAPFPGTNNQYF.